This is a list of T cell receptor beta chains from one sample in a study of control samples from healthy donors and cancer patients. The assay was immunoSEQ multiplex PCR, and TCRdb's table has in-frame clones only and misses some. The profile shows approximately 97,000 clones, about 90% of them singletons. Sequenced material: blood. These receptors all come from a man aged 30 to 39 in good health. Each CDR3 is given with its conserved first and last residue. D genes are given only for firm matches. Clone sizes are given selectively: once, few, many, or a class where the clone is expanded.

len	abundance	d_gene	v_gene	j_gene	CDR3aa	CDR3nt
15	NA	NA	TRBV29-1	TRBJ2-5	CSVDPGAREEVTQYF	TGCAGCGTTGATCCAGGGGCCAGGGAAGAGGTGACCCAGTACTTC
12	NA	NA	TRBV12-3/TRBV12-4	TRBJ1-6	CASSRAGSPLHF	TGTGCCAGTTCCAGGGCCGGGTCACCCCTCCACTTT
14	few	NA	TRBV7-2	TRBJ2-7	CASRRDRRIHEQYF	TGTGCCAGCAGGCGGGACAGAAGAATCCACGAGCAGTACTTC
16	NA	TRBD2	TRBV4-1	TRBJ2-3	CASSLGTSGITDTQYF	TGCGCCAGCAGCCTCGGGACTAGCGGGATTACAGATACGCAGTATTTT
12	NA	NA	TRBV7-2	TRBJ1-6	CASSLAALPLHF	TGTGCCAGCAGCTTAGCGGCCCTACCCCTCCACTTT
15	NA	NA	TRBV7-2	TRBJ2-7	CASSLAPSDSYEQYF	TGTGCCAGCAGCTTAGCGCCCAGCGACTCCTACGAGCAGTACTTC
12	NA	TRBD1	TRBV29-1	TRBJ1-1	CSGDRGNTEAFF	TGCAGCGGCGACAGGGGTAACACTGAAGCTTTCTTT
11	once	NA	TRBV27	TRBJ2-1	CASSFFDEQFF	TGTGCCAGCAGTTTTTTCGATGAGCAGTTCTTC
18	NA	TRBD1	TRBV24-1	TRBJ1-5	CATSGRVRDRGIWGPQHF	TGTGCCACCAGTGGGAGGGTACGGGACAGGGGGATCTGGGGGCCCCAGCATTTT
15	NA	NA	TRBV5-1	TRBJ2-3	CASSLKQEFADTQYF	TGCGCCAGCAGCTTGAAACAGGAATTTGCGGATACGCAGTATTTT
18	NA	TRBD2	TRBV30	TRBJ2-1	CAWSAGTSGRKSYNEQFF	TGTGCCTGGAGTGCGGGGACTAGCGGGAGGAAATCCTACAATGAGCAGTTCTTC
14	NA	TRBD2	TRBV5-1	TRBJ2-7	CASSGAGPPYEQYF	TGCGCCAGCAGCGGAGCGGGACCTCCCTACGAGCAGTACTTC
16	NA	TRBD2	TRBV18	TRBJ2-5	CASSQTSGRAKETQYF	TGTGCCAGCTCACAGACTAGCGGGAGGGCCAAGGAGACCCAGTACTTC
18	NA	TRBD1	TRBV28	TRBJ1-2	CASSFFRDREGEVYGYTF	TGTGCCAGCAGTTTCTTCCGGGACAGGGAAGGAGAGGTATATGGCTACACCTTC
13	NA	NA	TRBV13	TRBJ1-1	CASSLTGNTEAFF	TGTGCCAGCAGCTTAACGGGGAACACTGAAGCTTTCTTT
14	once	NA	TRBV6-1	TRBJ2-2	CASSDRLLSGELFF	TGTGCCAGCAGTGACAGGTTGCTTTCCGGGGAGCTGTTTTTT
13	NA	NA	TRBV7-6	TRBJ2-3	CASSWERLDTQYF	TGTGCCAGCAGCTGGGAGAGGTTAGATACGCAGTATTTT
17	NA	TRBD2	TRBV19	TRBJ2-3	CASSPDLAGGPTDTQYF	TGTGCCAGTAGTCCCGACCTAGCGGGAGGGCCAACAGATACGCAGTATTTT
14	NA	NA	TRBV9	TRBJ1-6	CASSLRPNLSPLHF	TGTGCCAGCAGCCTCCGGCCCAACCTGTCACCCCTCCACTTT
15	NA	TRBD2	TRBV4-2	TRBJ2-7	CASSQEGLAGIEQYF	TGTGCCAGCAGCCAAGAGGGACTAGCGGGAATCGAGCAGTACTTC
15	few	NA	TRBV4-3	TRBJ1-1	CASSIREGRGAEAFF	TGCGCCAGCAGCATTCGTGAGGGGCGAGGCGCTGAAGCTTTCTTT
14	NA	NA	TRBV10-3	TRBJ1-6	CAIRADPYNSPLHF	TGTGCCATCAGAGCCGACCCCTATAATTCACCCCTCCACTTT
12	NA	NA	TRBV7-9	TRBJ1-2	CASSKDHYGYTF	TGTGCCAGCAGCAAGGACCACTATGGCTACACCTTC
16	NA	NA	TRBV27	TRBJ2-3	CASSLGPAWATDTQYF	TGTGCCAGCAGTCTCGGCCCCGCCTGGGCCACAGATACGCAGTATTTT
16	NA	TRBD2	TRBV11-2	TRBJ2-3	CASSSSLGLAGDTQYF	TGTGCCAGCAGCTCAAGCTTGGGACTAGCGGGTGATACGCAGTATTTT
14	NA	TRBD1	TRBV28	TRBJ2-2	CASIGTGYTGELFF	TGTGCCAGCATTGGGACAGGGTACACCGGGGAGCTGTTTTTT
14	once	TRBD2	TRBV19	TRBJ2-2	CASSPGLAFGELFF	TGTGCCAGTAGCCCGGGACTAGCCTTCGGGGAGCTGTTTTTT
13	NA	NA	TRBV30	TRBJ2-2	CAWGIAWTGELFF	TGTGCCTGGGGAATAGCGTGGACCGGGGAGCTGTTTTTT
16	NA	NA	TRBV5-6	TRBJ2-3	CASSQGPQDYTDTQYF	TGTGCCAGCAGCCAGGGCCCTCAGGACTACACAGATACGCAGTATTTT
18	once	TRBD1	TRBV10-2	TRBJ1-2	CASSESIFFYGTGDGYTF	TGCGCCAGCAGTGAGTCTATTTTTTTCTATGGGACAGGGGACGGCTACACCTTC
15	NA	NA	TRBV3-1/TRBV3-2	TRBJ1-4	CASSTSAAAPEKLFF	TGTGCCAGCAGCACTTCAGCGGCCGCTCCTGAAAAACTGTTTTTT
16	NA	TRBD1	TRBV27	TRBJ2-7	CASSDRGRAYGYEQYF	TGTGCCAGCAGTGACAGGGGTCGGGCTTACGGCTACGAGCAGTACTTC
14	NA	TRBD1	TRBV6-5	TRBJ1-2	CASRTGGSNYGYTF	TGTGCCAGCAGGACAGGGGGCTCAAACTATGGCTACACCTTC
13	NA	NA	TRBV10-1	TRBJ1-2	CASSETARGGYTF	TGCGCCAGCAGTGAGACGGCGCGCGGTGGCTACACCTTC
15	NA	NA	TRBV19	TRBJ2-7	CASSIGSGQFYEQYF	TGTGCCAGTAGTATAGGCTCCGGACAGTTCTACGAGCAGTACTTC
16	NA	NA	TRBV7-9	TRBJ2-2	CASSLGSGELAGELFF	TGTGCCAGCAGCTTAGGTTCGGGGGAATTGGCCGGGGAGCTGTTTTTT
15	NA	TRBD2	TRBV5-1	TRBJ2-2	CASTPLAGAGGELFF	TGCGCCAGCACCCCGCTAGCGGGAGCAGGCGGGGAGCTGTTTTTT
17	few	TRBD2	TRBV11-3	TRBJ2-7	CASSIGGTSGSSYEQYF	TGTGCCAGCAGCATAGGGGGGACTAGCGGGAGCTCCTACGAGCAGTACTTC
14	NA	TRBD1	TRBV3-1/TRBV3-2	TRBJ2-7	CASSPGQGYYEQYF	TGTGCCAGCAGCCCCGGACAGGGATACTACGAGCAGTACTTC
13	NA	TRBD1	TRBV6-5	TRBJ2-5	CASSRDRDETQYF	TGTGCCAGCAGCAGAGACAGGGATGAGACCCAGTACTTC